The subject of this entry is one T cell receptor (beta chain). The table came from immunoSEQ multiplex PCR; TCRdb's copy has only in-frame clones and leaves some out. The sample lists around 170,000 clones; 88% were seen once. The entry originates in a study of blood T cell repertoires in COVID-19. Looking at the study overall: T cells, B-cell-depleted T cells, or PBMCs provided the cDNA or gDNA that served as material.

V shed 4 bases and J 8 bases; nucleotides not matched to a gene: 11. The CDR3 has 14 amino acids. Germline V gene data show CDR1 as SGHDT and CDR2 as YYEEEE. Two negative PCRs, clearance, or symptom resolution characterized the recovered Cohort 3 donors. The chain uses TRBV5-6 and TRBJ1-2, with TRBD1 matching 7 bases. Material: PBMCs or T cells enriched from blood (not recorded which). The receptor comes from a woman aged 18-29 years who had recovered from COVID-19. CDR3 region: CASSQGPDRMGYTF. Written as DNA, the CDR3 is TGTGCCAGCAGCCAGGGACCGGACAGGATGGGCTACACCTTC.